One T cell receptor (beta chain) is described in this entry. This clonotype appeared a few times. Its antigen is not yet known. No much larger clone exists at a distance of one base, and base qualities are not known. This specimen comes from a study of identical twins listed by TCRdb under 2016. Context from the whole study: TCR alpha and beta repertoires from monozygotic twins, unrelated adults of various ages and cord blood were deep-sequenced to test whether fetal clonotypes persist. To rule out contamination, the twin experiments were replicated at different times with different library preparation protocols. Overall study results and their limits: Conclusions relied on cross-sectional statistical analysis, since the same donors could not be followed over many years. Compared with coincidental sharing between unrelated individuals, out-of-frame TCR alpha sequences shared between twins showed an excess of sequences with low generation probability. The excess sharing between twins in beta out-of-frame sequences was weaker because fewer shared sequences reduced the signal-to-noise ratio. Invariant T cells such as MAIT and iNKT could partly confound zero-insertion analyses, although diverse VJ usage argued against such confounding for most clonotypes. Fewer insertions were carried by abundant cord blood beta clonotypes; a weaker similar trend was observed in young adult naive repertoires, while no such trend was observed in memory repertoires. Recombination models systematically underestimated out-of-frame TCR alpha sharing in monozygotic twins but agreed with sharing between unrelated individuals.

All donors were healthy Caucasians. Three unrelated non-twin adults were also sequenced: a male aged 18 to 30, a male aged 50 to 60 and a female aged 50 to 60. Using Miltenyi CD45RO+ enrichment and human naive T-cell isolation kits, memory (CD45RO+) and naive T cells were isolated from PBMC. Relative to germline, V is 1 base shorter and J is 8 bases shorter, with 8 bases between their ends. The germline V gene yields MDHEN for CDR1 and SYDVKM for CDR2. The CDR3 has 12 amino acids, counting the end cysteine and phenylalanine. Only the CDR3 part of the read is kept: 36 bases, read in frame from the first base. Library construction relied on 5' RACE. Data came from an Illumina HiSeq 2000. Template switching added a universal primer binding site, and the final cDNA carried a unique molecular identifier that allowed TCR cDNA molecules to be counted accurately. First-strand cDNA for TCR alpha and beta chains was synthesized from specific primers in the conserved constant-segment region. To control for contamination, each cDNA library was double barcoded with a SMART-Mk sample barcode plus Illumina barcodes. Two successive PCR steps introduced TruSeq adapter sequences along with Illumina sample barcodes. The TCR alpha and beta cDNA libraries were sequenced on the Illumina HiSeq platform using custom primers. From the authors' description of their analysis: Unique molecular identifiers were extracted from raw reads with MiGEC, and CDR3 positions were determined with MiXCR. Recombination models were inferred per individual with the repgenHMM and IGoR tools using an EM algorithm. The analysis of shared clonotypes was done with the tcR package in R, with sharing normalized by the product of cloneset sizes. To study raw recombination free of thymic and clonal selection effects, out-of-frame nonproductive sequences were analyzed. TCRdb reran the public reads through fastp at Q25 and MiXCR, keeping productive beta chains. Under each unique CDR3 protein, matching rows form one entry showing the most common genes and DNA. The V and J calls were determined by TCRdb, not by the authors. Across this sample there are approximately 670,000 distinct CDR3 sequences, with 5.5% to 6.5% seen only once. Of the sample, approximately 1.6% falls within the top ten clones.

The specimen sequenced was naive T cells sorted from blood. In light of the paper, this sample's cell subset or site label describes: cells isolated with a human naive T-cell isolation kit. In this chain, TRBV28 is recombined with TRBJ1-2, with no D gene named confidently. This receptor was obtained from a young man in good health. The CDR3 is CASSLSQGGYTF. The DNA sequence is as follows: TGTGCCAGCAGTTTATCTCAAGGCGGCTACACCTTC.